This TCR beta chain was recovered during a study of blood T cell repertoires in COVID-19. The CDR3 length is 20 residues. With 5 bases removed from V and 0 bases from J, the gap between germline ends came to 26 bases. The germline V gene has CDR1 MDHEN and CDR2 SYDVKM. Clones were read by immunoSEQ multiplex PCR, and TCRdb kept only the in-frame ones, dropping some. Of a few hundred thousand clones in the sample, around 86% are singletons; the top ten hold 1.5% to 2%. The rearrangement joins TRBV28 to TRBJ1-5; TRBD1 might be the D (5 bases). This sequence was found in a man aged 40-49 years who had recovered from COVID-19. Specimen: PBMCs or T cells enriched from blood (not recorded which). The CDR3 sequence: CASSPLALRRGSSSNQPQHF. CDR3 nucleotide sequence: TGTGCCAGCAGTCCATTGGCCCTTCGAAGGGGTAGTTCTAGCAATCAGCCCCAGCATTTT.